This T cell receptor beta chain appears in the sequencing data of a study of T cells in Graves' hyperthyroidism and ophthalmopathy. Notes on the study in general: Classification by a 13 V-J model distinguished ophthalmopathy from stable hyperthyroidism.

Of note for this clonotype: Its antigen remains unidentified.

In germline, CDR1 is KGHDR, CDR2 SFDVKD. Trimming removed 5 bases at V and 7 bases at J, with 13 bases between. The CDR3 is 13 residues long. Uncontrolled infection, other autoimmune disease, pregnancy or lactation excluded patients. RNA transcripts gave rise to amplified TCR beta CDR3 regions. HTBI primers were used for first-round RT-PCR of the TCR CDR3. MiXCR was run by TCRdb on the multiplex PCR reads, yielding one entry per CDR3 protein. The sample shows 500,000 to 650,000 distinct CDR3 sequences, just under 20% of them seen only once. Source material: blood. J is TRBJ2-5 and V is TRBV24-1, with a possible D match to TRBD2 (5 bases). This TCR was recovered from a man between 35 and 55 years old with Graves' ophthalmopathy. The CDR3 spells CATSVEPRGTQYF. In nucleotides, the CDR3 is TGTGCCACCAGTGTCGAGCCCCGGGGGACCCAGTACTTC.